This TCR beta chain comes out of a study of cytomegalovirus exposure and HLA in healthy donors. Whole-study results and caveats: The study put 150 or so TCR beta chains on its list as cytomegalovirus-associated. As confirmed in vitro, a few CMV-associated chains were specific for CMV antigens. Rare TCR sequences dominated, though some public TCRs recurred in many donors.

Note on this clone: The antigen is unknown.

Produced via immunoSEQ multiplex PCR; TCRdb's table is partial and in-frame only. The sample holds about 98,000 clones, around nine tenths seen once. There are 15 residues in the CDR3. From germline, CDR1 is ENHRY and CDR2 SYGVKD. V lost 4 bases to trimming and J lost 1 base; unmatched junction nucleotides: 6. V gene TRBV10-3 combines with J gene TRBJ1-1, with 7 bases lining up with TRBD1. The sequenced material came from PBMCs. This TCR derives from a woman aged 30 to 39 in good health and CMV-seronegative. CDR3 in DNA: TGTGCCATCAGTGGGAAGGGACAGCAGAACACTGAAGCTTTCTTT. The encoded protein is CAISGKGQQNTEAFF.